A selection of T cell receptor beta chains follows, all from one sample in a study of blood T cell repertoires in COVID-19. TCRdb's table, derived via immunoSEQ multiplex PCR, lists solely in-frame clones and lacks some. The sample contains 140,000 to 150,000 clones, 84% of which appear only once. Sequencing was performed on PBMCs or T cells enriched from blood (not recorded which). The source is a woman between 50 and 59 years old who had been exposed to COVID-19. Both conserved end residues are part of each CDR3. The D gene is left open where the match is weak. A row's size may be missing; if present it is once, few, many or a size class.

CATSRDVRVTTNEKLFF,TGTGCCACCAGCAGAGACGTACGGGTTACAACTAATGAAAAACTGTTTTTT,-,TRBV15,-,TRBJ1-4
CASSPARGLGGLPEAFF,TGTGCCAGCAGCCCGGCCCGAGGACTGGGAGGCCTCCCTGAAGCTTTCTTT,-,TRBV5-4,-,TRBJ1-1
CASTLGFATGELFF,TGTGCCAGCACTCTCGGGTTTGCCACCGGGGAGCTGTTTTTT,-,TRBV2,-,TRBJ2-2
CASSFGVEGQGHSPLHF,TGCGCCAGCAGCTTTGGGGTTGAAGGACAGGGCCATTCACCCCTCCACTTT,-,TRBV5-1,TRBD1,TRBJ1-6
CASSPHDRATEAFF,TGTGCCAGCAGCCCCCACGACAGGGCCACTGAAGCTTTCTTT,-,TRBV9,TRBD1,TRBJ1-1
CASSSTGQKPNYEQYF,TGTGCCAGCAGCTCGACTGGACAGAAGCCCAACTACGAGCAGTACTTC,once,TRBV5-6,-,TRBJ2-7
CASSMGSGNSPLHF,TGCGCCAGCAGCATGGGATCCGGGAATTCACCCCTCCACTTT,-,TRBV5-1,-,TRBJ1-6
CASSREIQYF,TGTGCCAGCAGTCGAGAGATCCAGTACTTC,-,TRBV27,-,TRBJ2-5
CASSLQGTGVYGANVLTF,TGTGCCAGCAGCTTACAGGGGACAGGGGTTTATGGGGCCAACGTCCTGACTTTC,-,TRBV7-8,TRBD1,TRBJ2-6
CSVESTSGGARREQFF,TGCAGCGTTGAATCCACTAGCGGGGGGGCTCGTCGGGAGCAGTTCTTC,few,TRBV29-1,TRBD2,TRBJ2-1
CASSVGTGLNYEQYF,TGTGCCAGCAGCGTGGGGACAGGGTTAAACTACGAGCAGTACTTC,-,TRBV9,TRBD1,TRBJ2-7